This is a list of T cell receptor beta chains from one sample in a study of blood T cell repertoires in COVID-19. The repertoire was sequenced with immunoSEQ multiplex PCR; TCRdb's copy has only in-frame clones and lacks some. This sample carries 150,000 to 200,000 clones, over 70% of them seen once, and the ten largest clones take around an eighth. The material sequenced was PBMCs or T cells enriched from blood (not recorded which). Receptor source: a man between 60 and 75 years old who had been exposed to COVID-19. Each CDR3 is given with its conserved first and last residue. A D gene is named only where the DNA matches it firmly. The listing skips clone size in some rows; elsewhere it reads once, few, many or a size class.

DNA | CDR3 | J | V | size | D
TGTGCCAGCAGCTTAACGACAGGGCCAGATACGCAGTATTTT | CASSLTTGPDTQYF | TRBJ2-3 | TRBV7-3 | . | TRBD1
TGCAGCGGACACACCCAGGGGAGAGATGGCTACACCTTC | CSGHTQGRDGYTF | TRBJ1-2 | TRBV29-1 | once | .
TGTGCCAGCACTAGCGGGAGGGGCAGGGCCAAAAACATTCAGTACTTC | CASTSGRGRAKNIQYF | TRBJ2-4 | TRBV7-2 | . | TRBD2
TGTGCCAGCAGTGCCCGGACAGGCACCACAGATACGCAGTATTTT | CASSARTGTTDTQYF | TRBJ2-3 | TRBV25-1 | . | TRBD1
TGTGCCAGTATAGCTGCCCTTGCCTCTGGCTACACCTTC | CASIAALASGYTF | TRBJ1-2 | TRBV19 | once | .
TGTGCCAGCAAGCGGGAGCAAGAGACCCAGTACTTC | CASKREQETQYF | TRBJ2-5 | TRBV2 | . | TRBD2
TGTGCCAGTAGTATGCTAGCGGGAGCCCTTCGATCCTACGAGCAGTACTTC | CASSMLAGALRSYEQYF | TRBJ2-7 | TRBV19 | . | TRBD2
TGTGCCAGTAGAGGAACTAGCGGGAGTTACTACAATGAGCAGTTCTTC | CASRGTSGSYYNEQFF | TRBJ2-1 | TRBV19 | . | TRBD2
TGTGCCAGCAGTTACTTTTCGCCCGGAGCTTACGAGCAGTACTTC | CASSYFSPGAYEQYF | TRBJ2-7 | TRBV6-2/TRBV6-3 | . | .
TGTGCCAGCAGCCGACAGGGGGTGGGGGCCAACGTCCTGACTTTC | CASSRQGVGANVLTF | TRBJ2-6 | TRBV3-1/TRBV3-2 | . | TRBD1
TGTGCCAGCAGTTTCCACGGGACTAGCGGGGGGTACCAGTACTTC | CASSFHGTSGGYQYF | TRBJ2-5 | TRBV28 | . | TRBD2
TGTGCCAGCAGTCCCGGGACAGGGGGCAAGCAGTACTTC | CASSPGTGGKQYF | TRBJ2-7 | TRBV27 | once | TRBD1
TGTGCCAGCAGCTTCCAGGGTTTGAACACTGAAGCTTTCTTT | CASSFQGLNTEAFF | TRBJ1-1 | TRBV7-2 | . | .
TGTGCCAGCAGTTACGAATTCGACAGGGGAGAGACCCAGTACTTC | CASSYEFDRGETQYF | TRBJ2-5 | TRBV6-2/TRBV6-3 | . | TRBD1
TGTGCCAGCAGCCCTAGCACAGATACGCAGTATTTT | CASSPSTDTQYF | TRBJ2-3 | TRBV7-8 | . | .
TGTGCCAGCAGTTACAGCGGCACTGAAGCTTTCTTT | CASSYSGTEAFF | TRBJ1-1 | TRBV12-3/TRBV12-4 | . | .
TGTGCCAGCACACGGGGTCCGCGGAATGAGCAGTTCTTC | CASTRGPRNEQFF | TRBJ2-1 | TRBV5-4 | few | .
TGTGCCAGTAGTGCACTAGCGGGAGGGCCTAGTGAGCAGTTCTTC | CASSALAGGPSEQFF | TRBJ2-1 | TRBV19 | . | TRBD2
TGTGCCAGCAGCCTGAGCAGGGGCGATCAGCCCCAGCATTTT | CASSLSRGDQPQHF | TRBJ1-5 | TRBV28 | . | .
TGTGCCAGCAGCCCCAACCCGACTAGCGGGAGGGCCGGCACAGATACGCAGTATTTT | CASSPNPTSGRAGTDTQYF | TRBJ2-3 | TRBV5-4 | . | TRBD2
TGTGCCTGGAGTAACATGGGAGGACAGGGCAACTCGGGCTACACCTTC | CAWSNMGGQGNSGYTF | TRBJ1-2 | TRBV30 | . | TRBD1
TGTGCCAGCAGCTTCCAGGGCGGCAATCAGCCCCAGCATTTT | CASSFQGGNQPQHF | TRBJ1-5 | TRBV7-9 | few | .
TGTGCCAGCAGCTTGAGCTCCTCAGATACGCAGTATTTT | CASSLSSSDTQYF | TRBJ2-3 | TRBV7-3 | few | .